This T cell receptor (beta chain) was identified during a study of CD8+ T cells in alopecia areata. Investigators isolated RNA and reverse transcribed it into cDNA to act as the sequencing template. TCRdb's copy holds only in-frame clones and misses some; the assay was immunoSEQ multiplex PCR. The data contain over 200,000 clones, around three fifths of them seen just once; the ten biggest clones take up roughly 0.47%. The sequencing used CD4+ T cells sorted from blood, collected at week 0. The TCR originated in a human donor with alopecia areata.

CDR3 region: CASSPSGRARSETQYF. As DNA, the CDR3 is TGCGCCAGCAGCCCGAGCGGGAGGGCCCGTTCAGAGACCCAGTACTTC. This sequence joins TRBV5-1 and TRBJ2-5; 10 bases match TRBD2. This CDR3 spans 16 amino acids. The germline V gene has CDR1 SGHRS and CDR2 YFSETQ. V lost 4 bases, J lost 4 bases, and 10 bases stayed unmatched.